Below, 25 T cell receptor beta chains from the same sample are listed, as sequenced in a study of cytomegalovirus exposure and HLA in healthy donors. In the PCR, 60 Vbeta and 13 Jbeta primers were used. Sequencing was performed with immunoSEQ multiplex PCR; in TCRdb, only in-frame clones are kept and a portion is missing. There are more than 140,000 clones in the sample; about 80% occur only once, and approximately 5.7% lies in the top ten. The sample consisted of PBMCs. Receptor source: a man younger than 45 in good health and CMV-seropositive.

V gene TRBV9 combines with J gene TRBJ2-1; TRBD2 matches at 10 bases. With 4 bases clipped from V and 13 bases from J, the junction kept 5 bases outside the gene matches. The CDR3 runs 12 residues. Germline CDR1 reads SGDLS; CDR2 reads YYNGEE. This CDR3 reads CASSLSGGEQFF. CDR3 nucleotides: TGTGCCAGCAGCCTCAGCGGGGGGGAACAGTTCTTC.

The chain is built from TRBV29-1 and TRBJ2-5; weak D call: TRBD2 (5 bases). The CDR3 has 12 amino acids. Trimming left V 3 bases short and J 5 bases short, with 10 bases between. CDR1 and CDR2 from the germline V gene are SQVTM and ANQGSEA. The CDR3 region has the DNA TGCAGCGTTGATCCGGGCGGGGAGACCCAGTACTTC. Translating it yields CSVDPGGETQYF.

The gene calls are TRBV14 and TRBJ1-1; TRBD1 is a possible D gene (6 bases). The CDR3 length is 17 residues. CDR1 SGHDN and CDR2 FVKESK come from the germline V gene. V lost 0 bases, J lost 7 bases, and 21 bases lay in between. The CDR3 DNA is TGTGCCAGCAGCCAAGATCTGATACAGGGCCTAAAATTTGAAGCTTTCTTT. As protein: CASSQDLIQGLKFEAFF.

The table lists this clone with a count of one. V gene TRBV5-1 combines with J gene TRBJ2-2; 10 bases are shared with TRBD1. With 5 bases clipped from V and 5 bases from J, the junction kept 0 bases outside the gene matches. The CDR3 consists of 13 residues. Germline V lookup: CDR1 SGHRS, CDR2 YFSETQ. The CDR3, as DNA: TGCGCCAGCAGGGGACAGGGGACCGGGGAGCTGTTTTTT. Its protein product is CASRGQGTGELFF.

The rearrangement links TRBV18 to TRBJ2-5; D might be TRBD1 (6 bases). CDR1 is KGHSH, CDR2 LQKENI, per germline. With 4 bases removed from V and 0 bases from J, the gap between germline ends came to 12 bases. This CDR3 has 15 amino acids. In nucleotides, the CDR3 is TGTGCCAGCTCACGGGACACGGGGTACCAAGAGACCCAGTACTTC. Translating gives CASSRDTGYQETQYF.

The chain uses TRBV18 and TRBJ1-1; D uncertain. The CDR3 covers 14 residues. The V and J ends lost 2 bases and 2 bases respectively, with 9 bases between them. CDR1 and CDR2 from the germline V gene are KGHSH and LQKENI. CDR3 in DNA: TGTGCCAGCTCACCAGAGGCTTTCAACACTGAAGCTTTCTTT. It codes for CASSPEAFNTEAFF.

The DNA for the CDR3 is TGTGCCAGCAGTCCCGGGACAGGGACCCTCTACGAGCAGTACTTC. It is translated as CASSPGTGTLYEQYF. V gene TRBV27 combines with J gene TRBJ2-7, with TRBD1 identical over 9 bases. Trimming took 5 bases from V and 3 from J; bases not matched to a gene: 8. CDR3 size: 15 residues. Per germline, CDR1 MNHEY and CDR2 SMNVEV (reference sequence).

This clone was observed a single time. The chain recombines TRBV7-9 with TRBJ2-1, with D possibly being TRBD1 (5 bases). From germline, CDR1 is SEHNR and CDR2 FQNEAQ (reference sequence). V gave up 5 bases and J gave up 6 bases, with 11 bases separating them. The CDR3 totals 13 residues. The CDR3 sequence is CASSPPGFNEQFF. CDR3 nucleotides: TGTGCCAGCAGCCCCCCAGGGTTCAATGAGCAGTTCTTC.

The V gene is TRBV25-1, the J gene TRBJ2-5; maybe TRBD2 (7 bases). The V gene's germline CDR1 is MGHDK and CDR2 SYGVNS. The V and J ends lost 1 base and 8 bases respectively, with 17 bases between them. The CDR3 covers 15 residues. The CDR3 loop reads CASSESRLRGGTQYF. In DNA form, the CDR3 reads TGTGCCAGCAGTGAATCAAGATTAAGGGGGGGAACCCAGTACTTC.

The table lists this clone with a count of one. The chain recombines TRBV10-3 with TRBJ1-4; D is uncertain. V was shortened by 0 bases and J by 7 bases, with 24 bases between the two germline ends. The germline V gene encodes CDR1 ENHRY and CDR2 SYGVKD. This CDR3 is 19 amino acids long. CDR3 loop: CAISESPPGWGERSEKLFF. DNA of the CDR3: TGTGCCATCAGTGAGTCCCCCCCGGGCTGGGGAGAGAGGAGTGAAAAACTGTTTTTT.

The rearrangement links TRBV9 to TRBJ2-7; TRBD2 aligns across 9 bases. The CDR3 covers 17 residues. The V gene end was trimmed by 3 bases and the J gene end by 2 bases; junction bases not matched to a gene: 12. Germline assignment: CDR1 SGDLS and CDR2 YYNGEE. CDR3 nucleotide sequence: TGTGCCAGCAGCGGGCCCTCTAGCGGGAAAAAGCCCTACGAGCAGTACTTC. Translation gives CASSGPSSGKKPYEQYF.

The chain links TRBV2 to TRBJ2-1, with D possibly TRBD1 on 6 matching bases. This CDR3 contains 16 residues. V dropped 4 bases and J dropped 0 bases, with 13 bases sitting between them. In germline, CDR1 is SNHLY, CDR2 FYNNEI. The CDR3 bases are TGTGCCAGCAGTGTACCACAGGGTCTCTCCTACAATGAGCAGTTCTTC. Its translation: CASSVPQGLSYNEQFF. The entire variable domain, with the rest obtained from reference TRBV2 and TRBJ2-1, is as follows: EPEVTQTPSHQVTQMGQEVILRCVPISNHLYFYWYRQILGQKVEFLVSFYNNEISEKSEIFDDQFSVERPDGSNFTLKIRSTKLEDSAMYFCASSVPQGLSYNEQFFGPGTRLTVL.

This clone was counted a few times. This chain uses TRBV6-1 with TRBJ2-5, with TRBD1 matching over 8 bases. The closer fit of TRBJ2-7 to the DNA end suggests the J call may be wrong. This CDR3 spans 15 amino acids. From germline, CDR1 is MNHNS and CDR2 SASEGT. CDR3 protein: CASRAPGTGTYEQYF. CDR3 nucleotide sequence: TGTGCCAGCAGGGCACCCGGGACAGGCACCTACGAGCAGTACTTC.

The chain employs TRBV5-1 and TRBJ2-1; a weak D match, TRBD2 (7 bases). V lost 6 bases and J 7 bases, leaving 20 bases between the germline ends. The CDR3 is 15 amino acids. Germline V CDR1 and CDR2: SGHRS, YFSETQ. CDR3 loop: CASTPRGGLWNEQFF. Written as DNA, the CDR3 is TGCGCCAGCACCCCTAGGGGGGGGTTATGGAATGAGCAGTTCTTC.

Of note for this clone: Within the sample, other DNA sequences also encode this same CDR3. This sequence joins TRBV7-8 and TRBJ1-1; D gene ambiguous. The CDR3 loop spans 14 amino acids. The V end lost 1 base, the J end lost 1 base, and 7 bases lay between the germline ends. Per the germline V gene, CDR1 is SGHVS and CDR2 is FQNEAQ. CDR3 protein: CASSLVAGNTEAFF. The CDR3 DNA reads as TGTGCCAGCAGCTTAGTGGCAGGGAACACTGAAGCTTTCTTT. Complete variable domain (other parts from reference TRBV7-8 and TRBJ1-1): GAGVSQSPRYKVAKRGQDVALRCDPISGHVSLFWYQQALGQGPEFLTYFQNEAQLDKSGLPSDRFFAERPEGSVSTLKIQRTQQEDSAVYLCASSLVAGNTEAFFGQGTRLTVV.

The chain recombines TRBV27 with TRBJ1-5, with D perhaps matching TRBD1 (6 bases). This CDR3 comprises 12 residues. Trimming cost V 2 bases and J 7 bases, with 6 bases left between them. The V gene's germline CDR1 is MNHEY and CDR2 SMNVEV (reference sequence). The CDR3, as DNA: TGTGCCAGCAGTTTAAGGGGGCAGCCCCAGCATTTT. It translates to CASSLRGQPQHF.

The V gene is TRBV2, the J gene TRBJ2-1; TRBD2 matches at 15 bases. The ends lost 7 bases at V and 4 bases at J; junction bases unmatched: 5. The CDR3 is 16 residues long. Germline V gene data show CDR1 as SNHLY and CDR2 as FYNNEI. The CDR3, as DNA: TGTGCCAGCATTCGGACTAGCGGGGGGGCGTACAATGAGCAGTTCTTC. Translating it yields CASIRTSGGAYNEQFF.

The rearrangement uses TRBV7-9 and TRBJ1-2, with D possibly matching TRBD1 (5 bases). CDR1 is SEHNR, CDR2 FQNEAQ, per germline (reference sequence). V lost 5 bases, J lost 1 base, and 11 bases lay in between. The CDR3 is 14 amino acids. This chain's CDR3 is CASSGGWDNYGYTF. CDR3 sequence (DNA): TGTGCCAGCAGCGGGGGGTGGGATAACTATGGCTACACCTTC.

This chain connects TRBV28 to TRBJ1-4, with TRBD1 matching 8 bases. V lost 3 bases to trimming and J lost 8 bases; unmatched junction nucleotides: 5. CDR1 and CDR2 (germline): MDHEN, SYDVKM. The CDR3 covers 14 residues. The CDR3 DNA is TGTGCCAGCAGTTTTCGGCGGACAGGGGAAAAACTGTTTTTT. Translation: CASSFRRTGEKLFF.

Turning to this clone: Sequence at one end of the junction differs from germline and may be a read error. The chain employs TRBV7-9 and TRBJ2-1; 8 positions agree with TRBD2. The germline CDR1 and CDR2 sequences are SEHNR and FQNEAQ (reference sequence). The CDR3 is made up of 13 amino acids. This chain's CDR3 is CSSSPRGGNEQFF. The CDR3 DNA reads as TGTTCCAGCAGCCCCCGCGGGGGGAATGAGCAGTTCTTC.

This chain connects TRBV4-1 to TRBJ1-2; 10 nucleotides match TRBD1. V shed 5 bases and J 7 bases; nucleotides not matched to a gene: 7. From germline, CDR1 is MGHRA and CDR2 YSYEKL. The CDR3 length is 14 residues. The CDR3, as DNA: TGCGCCAGCAGCAGGGACAGGGGAGGAGTTGGCTACACCTTC. Residues: CASSRDRGGVGYTF.

The rearrangement joins TRBV11-2 to TRBJ2-5; perhaps TRBD2 as D (6 bases). The length of the CDR3 is 14 residues. Trimming took 5 bases from V and 5 from J, leaving 15 bases between them. Germline loops: CDR1 SGHAT, CDR2 FQNNGV. The CDR3 region has the DNA TGTGCCAGCAGCCCCCGGGACTCCTGGGAGACCCAGTACTTC. This gives the protein CASSPRDSWETQYF.

The rearrangement links TRBV5-1 to TRBJ2-3, with D maybe TRBD1 (6 bases). CDR1 and CDR2 (germline): SGHRS, YFSETQ. CDR3 length: 11 amino acids. The V gene lost 2 bases and the J gene lost 9 bases, with 7 bases spanning the gap. In DNA, the CDR3 is TGCGCCAGCAGCTTCAGGGGAACGCAGTATTTT. Amino acids: CASSFRGTQYF.

The chain uses TRBV5-6 and TRBJ1-2; 9 positions agree with TRBD1. CDR3 length: 14 residues. The J segment lost 5 bases and the V segment lost 2 bases, leaving 4 bases of the junction unmatched. In germline, CDR1 is SGHDT, CDR2 YYEEEE. In nucleotides, the CDR3 is TGTGCCAGCAGCTTCCCGGGACAGGGTTATGGCTACACCTTC. Its protein product is CASSFPGQGYGYTF.

J is TRBJ1-6 and V is TRBV5-4; 7 bases agree with TRBD1. The CDR3 spans 16 residues. The V gene end was trimmed by 4 bases and the J gene end by 4 bases; junction bases not matched to a gene: 8. The germline CDR1 and CDR2 sequences are SGHNT and YYREEE (reference sequence). DNA of the CDR3: TGTGCCAGCAGCCGCGGGACAGTTTCTTATAATTCACCCCTCCACTTT. Protein: CASSRGTVSYNSPLHF.